A selection of T cell receptor beta chains follows, all from one sample in a study of blood T cell repertoires in COVID-19. Sequencing used immunoSEQ multiplex PCR; TCRdb keeps in-frame clones, though not all of them. Here the sample spans about 59,000 clones, 91% being singletons. Sequences were obtained from peripheral blood. The receptors here all came from a human donor in a cohort sampled during active COVID-19. CDR3s include the opening cysteine and the closing phenylalanine or tryptophan. Fields, in order: CDR3 protein, CDR3 DNA, V gene, J gene, clone size, CDR3 length, D gene. A D gene is named only where the DNA matches it firmly. The size entry is marked missing in some rows and otherwise reads once, few, many or a size class.

CDR3 protein: CASTQHVGWGGNTEAFF
CDR3 DNA: TGTGCCAGCACCCAACACGTAGGATGGGGGGGGAACACTGAAGCTTTCTTT
V gene: TRBV28
J gene: TRBJ1-1
clone size: .
CDR3 length: 17
D gene: .

CDR3 protein: CASSLGGSYNEQFF
CDR3 DNA: TGCGCCAGCAGCCTAGGCGGCTCCTACAATGAGCAGTTCTTC
V gene: TRBV5-1
J gene: TRBJ2-1
clone size: .
CDR3 length: 14
D gene: .

CDR3 protein: CASSTGRGPDSPLHF
CDR3 DNA: TGCGCCAGCAGCACTGGCAGGGGGCCGGATTCACCCCTCCACTTT
V gene: TRBV5-1
J gene: TRBJ1-6
clone size: once
CDR3 length: 15
D gene: TRBD1

CDR3 protein: CASSRGGDNEQFF
CDR3 DNA: TGTGCCAGCTCTCGCGGGGGAGACAATGAGCAGTTCTTC
V gene: TRBV7-3
J gene: TRBJ2-1
clone size: once
CDR3 length: 13
D gene: TRBD2

CDR3 protein: CASSIAVGLADSSYNEQFF
CDR3 DNA: TGTGCCAGTAGTATAGCCGTGGGACTAGCGGACAGCTCCTACAATGAGCAGTTCTTC
V gene: TRBV19
J gene: TRBJ2-1
clone size: .
CDR3 length: 19
D gene: TRBD2

CDR3 protein: CASRLPFRTGEYQLMVGEKLFF
CDR3 DNA: TGTGCCAGCAGACTACCCTTCCGGACGGGGGAATATCAACTAATGGTGGGCGAAAAACTGTTTTTT
V gene: TRBV27
J gene: TRBJ1-4
clone size: .
CDR3 length: 22
D gene: .

CDR3 protein: CASSLETGDDAFF
CDR3 DNA: TGCGCCAGCAGCTTGGAGACAGGGGATGATGCTTTCTTT
V gene: TRBV5-1
J gene: TRBJ1-1
clone size: .
CDR3 length: 13
D gene: TRBD1

CDR3 protein: CASSDEGLAGVEQFF
CDR3 DNA: TGTGCCAGCAGTGATGAGGGGCTAGCGGGAGTAGAGCAGTTCTTC
V gene: TRBV6-1
J gene: TRBJ2-1
clone size: .
CDR3 length: 15
D gene: TRBD2

CDR3 protein: CASSPTGVTEAFF
CDR3 DNA: TGTGCCAGCAGCCCAACAGGGGTCACTGAAGCTTTCTTT
V gene: TRBV6-2/TRBV6-3
J gene: TRBJ1-1
clone size: .
CDR3 length: 13
D gene: TRBD1

CDR3 protein: CASSLLRTSSLYSEQFF
CDR3 DNA: TGTGCCAGCAGTCTGCTGCGGACTAGCTCCCTTTACAGTGAGCAGTTCTTC
V gene: TRBV28
J gene: TRBJ2-1
clone size: .
CDR3 length: 17
D gene: TRBD2

CDR3 protein: CASSTRQGFRHEQYF
CDR3 DNA: TGTGCCAGCAGCACACGACAGGGTTTTCGGCACGAGCAGTACTTC
V gene: TRBV5-4
J gene: TRBJ2-7
clone size: once
CDR3 length: 15
D gene: TRBD1

CDR3 protein: CASSLLDGQGEETQYF
CDR3 DNA: TGTGCCAGCAGCTTGTTGGATGGACAGGGAGAAGAGACCCAGTACTTC
V gene: TRBV5-4
J gene: TRBJ2-5
clone size: .
CDR3 length: 16
D gene: TRBD1

CDR3 protein: CAIRRAGETQYF
CDR3 DNA: TGTGCCATACGGAGGGCCGGGGAGACCCAGTACTTC
V gene: TRBV2
J gene: TRBJ2-5
clone size: .
CDR3 length: 12
D gene: .

CDR3 protein: CASSPAGAGGYSGANVLTF
CDR3 DNA: TGCGCCAGCAGCCCAGCGGGAGCGGGGGGATACTCTGGGGCCAACGTCCTGACTTTC
V gene: TRBV5-1
J gene: TRBJ2-6
clone size: .
CDR3 length: 19
D gene: TRBD2

CDR3 protein: CASSDLPGNYGYTF
CDR3 DNA: TGTGCCAGCAGTGATCTCCCGGGAAACTATGGCTACACCTTC
V gene: TRBV6-1
J gene: TRBJ1-2
clone size: once
CDR3 length: 14
D gene: .

CDR3 protein: CASSLSSYGAGELFF
CDR3 DNA: TGTGCCAGCAGTTTATCGTCTTATGGAGCCGGGGAGCTGTTTTTT
V gene: TRBV27
J gene: TRBJ2-2
clone size: once
CDR3 length: 15
D gene: .

CDR3 protein: CASSLGHLRNSGNTIYF
CDR3 DNA: TGTGCCAGCAGCCTAGGACATCTCAGGAACTCTGGAAACACCATATATTTT
V gene: TRBV7-2
J gene: TRBJ1-3
clone size: .
CDR3 length: 17
D gene: .

CDR3 protein: CASSPRGGDSGANVLTF
CDR3 DNA: TGTGCCAGCTCACCCCGCGGGGGGGACTCTGGGGCCAACGTCCTGACTTTC
V gene: TRBV18
J gene: TRBJ2-6
clone size: .
CDR3 length: 17
D gene: TRBD2

CDR3 protein: CASSQAPGNGYTF
CDR3 DNA: TGTGCCAGCAGCCAAGCACCCGGGAACGGCTACACCTTC
V gene: TRBV14
J gene: TRBJ1-2
clone size: once
CDR3 length: 13
D gene: .

CDR3 protein: CASRLRLAGEETQYF
CDR3 DNA: TGTGCCAGCAGGTTGCGGCTAGCGGGAGAAGAGACCCAGTACTTC
V gene: TRBV28
J gene: TRBJ2-5
clone size: .
CDR3 length: 15
D gene: TRBD2

CDR3 protein: CSVIRDRGPDTQYF
CDR3 DNA: TGCAGCGTTATCCGGGACAGGGGGCCAGATACGCAGTATTTT
V gene: TRBV29-1
J gene: TRBJ2-3
clone size: .
CDR3 length: 14
D gene: TRBD1

CDR3 protein: CASSASPSGGYQETQYF
CDR3 DNA: TGTGCCAGCAGCGCCAGCCCTAGCGGGGGGTACCAAGAGACCCAGTACTTC
V gene: TRBV7-3
J gene: TRBJ2-5
clone size: .
CDR3 length: 17
D gene: TRBD2

CDR3 protein: CATTSTGYYEQYF
CDR3 DNA: TGTGCCACCACCTCGACAGGGTACTACGAGCAGTACTTC
V gene: TRBV6-5
J gene: TRBJ2-7
clone size: .
CDR3 length: 13
D gene: TRBD1

CDR3 protein: CASSYINTEAFF
CDR3 DNA: TGTGCCAGCAGTTACATTAACACTGAAGCTTTCTTT
V gene: TRBV7-8
J gene: TRBJ1-1
clone size: once
CDR3 length: 12
D gene: .

CDR3 protein: CASSLDSPYEQYF
CDR3 DNA: TGTGCCAGCAGCTTAGATAGCCCCTACGAGCAGTACTTC
V gene: TRBV11-2
J gene: TRBJ2-7
clone size: .
CDR3 length: 13
D gene: .

CDR3 protein: CASSLAQGYGYTF
CDR3 DNA: TGTGCCAGCAGCTTAGCACAGGGATATGGCTACACCTTC
V gene: TRBV7-9
J gene: TRBJ1-2
clone size: .
CDR3 length: 13
D gene: .

CDR3 protein: CASSPSPPTDRGSETQYF
CDR3 DNA: TGTGCCAGCAGCCCCTCACCCCCGACAGACAGGGGATCCGAGACCCAGTACTTC
V gene: TRBV3-1/TRBV3-2
J gene: TRBJ2-5
clone size: .
CDR3 length: 18
D gene: TRBD1

CDR3 protein: CASSSATREGYLSTQYF
CDR3 DNA: TGTGCCAGCAGCTCCGCCACGAGGGAAGGCTACCTTTCCACGCAGTATTTT
V gene: TRBV7-3
J gene: TRBJ2-3
clone size: .
CDR3 length: 17
D gene: .

CDR3 protein: CASSAQTGFYGYTF
CDR3 DNA: TGTGCCAGCAGCGCACAGACAGGGTTCTATGGCTACACCTTC
V gene: TRBV13
J gene: TRBJ1-2
clone size: .
CDR3 length: 14
D gene: TRBD1

CDR3 protein: CASSLSSGIRNSPLHF
CDR3 DNA: TGTGCCAGCAGTTTATCCTCAGGTATTAGGAATTCACCCCTCCACTTT
V gene: TRBV27
J gene: TRBJ1-6
clone size: once
CDR3 length: 16
D gene: .

CDR3 protein: CASSQTGEGANYGYTF
CDR3 DNA: TGTGCCAGCAGCCAAACAGGGGAAGGGGCTAACTATGGCTACACCTTC
V gene: TRBV7-9
J gene: TRBJ1-2
clone size: .
CDR3 length: 16
D gene: TRBD1

CDR3 protein: CASSLDPDRGGINSPLHF
CDR3 DNA: TGCGCCAGCAGCTTGGACCCTGACAGGGGTGGGATAAATTCACCCCTCCACTTT
V gene: TRBV5-1
J gene: TRBJ1-6
clone size: few
CDR3 length: 18
D gene: TRBD1

CDR3 protein: CASSPGGGRSTEAFF
CDR3 DNA: TGTGCCAGCTCCCCAGGCGGGGGGCGCAGCACTGAAGCTTTCTTT
V gene: TRBV6-5
J gene: TRBJ1-1
clone size: .
CDR3 length: 15
D gene: .